This entry describes one T cell receptor (beta chain). Its target is unknown. The sample belongs to a study of shared clonotypes between healthy human individuals. A split of CD4+ cells into CD45RA+ naive and CD45RA-negative memory subsets was performed. It was across several immunoSEQ plates that each subset's genomic DNA was evenly split. TCRdb's table, derived via immunoSEQ multiplex PCR, lists solely in-frame clones and lacks some. The top ten hold approximately 1.6% of the sample, which has about 680,000 clones, around 72% seen once. Study observations and caveats: Blood was the only sampled material, and tissue repertoires likely differ.

From germline, CDR1 is SNHLY and CDR2 FYNNEI. The CDR3 extends over 16 amino acids. Losses at the gene ends were 2 bases for V and 3 bases for J; bases not matched to a gene: 7. The rearrangement uses TRBV2 and TRBJ1-1, with 9 bases lining up with TRBD1. The receptor's source is a woman in her thirties in good health. The specimen was memory CD4+ T cells sorted from blood. The subset: CD45RA-negative fraction. CDR3 nucleotide sequence: TGTGCCAGCAGTGAATGGGGACAGGGCGGGGACACTGAAGCTTTCTTT. This translates into CASSEWGQGGDTEAFF.